This T cell receptor (beta chain) emerged from a study of cytomegalovirus exposure and HLA in healthy donors. Use of 60 Vbeta and 13 Jbeta primers characterized the PCR. Profiling relied on immunoSEQ multiplex PCR, and the TCRdb table lists in-frame clones only, not all of them. Of around 150,000 clones in the sample, around 85% were seen once. In regard to this clone: Germline is not matched at one junction end, which may reflect a read error.

This TCR was sampled from a man in his forties in good health and CMV-seropositive. Sequencing used PBMCs.

CDR3 amino acids: CSSSLEGGATNEKLFF. CDR3 in DNA: TGTTCCAGCAGCTTAGAAGGGGGGGCAACTAATGAAAAACTGTTTTTT. The V call is TRBV7-9, the J call TRBJ1-4; D may be TRBD1 (6 bases). This CDR3 spans 16 amino acids. Germline loops: CDR1 SEHNR, CDR2 FQNEAQ (reference sequence).